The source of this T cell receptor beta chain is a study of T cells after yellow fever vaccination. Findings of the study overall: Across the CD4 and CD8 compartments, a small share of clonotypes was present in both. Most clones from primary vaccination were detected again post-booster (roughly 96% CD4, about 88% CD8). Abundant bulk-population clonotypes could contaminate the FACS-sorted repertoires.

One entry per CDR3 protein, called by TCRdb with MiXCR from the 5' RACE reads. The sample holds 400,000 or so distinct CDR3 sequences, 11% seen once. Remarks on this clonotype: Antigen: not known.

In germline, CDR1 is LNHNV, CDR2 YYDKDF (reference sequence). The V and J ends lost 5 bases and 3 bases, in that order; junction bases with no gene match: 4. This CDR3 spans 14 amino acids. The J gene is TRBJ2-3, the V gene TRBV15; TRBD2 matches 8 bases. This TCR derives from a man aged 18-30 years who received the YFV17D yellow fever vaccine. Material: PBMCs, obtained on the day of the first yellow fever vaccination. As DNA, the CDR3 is TGTGCCACCAGCGGGGGACTAGGGACAGATACGCAGTATTTT. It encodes CATSGGLGTDTQYF.